This entry is about one T cell receptor (beta chain). The antigen remains undetermined. The data stem from a study of shared clonotypes between healthy human individuals. In the original analysis: ImmunoSEQ junction-only sequences lacked quality scores, so their filtering differed. Assay: immunoSEQ multiplex PCR; the TCRdb copy retains only in-frame clones and omits some. V and J calls and clone size follow that table, whereas D and trimming were derived from the DNA. The sample contains millions of clones, just over 90% of which appear only once. This CDR3 comprises 13 residues. V lost 8 bases to trimming and J lost 4 bases, with 14 bases between them. Germline V gene sequence: CDR1 SNHLY, CDR2 FYNNEI. Overall study results and limits: Large sequencing depth failed to make sorted-subset sequencing complete, rarefaction showed.

Terminally differentiated effector memory CD45RA+ cells were excluded by CCR7 positive selection of CD45RO-negative cells. The donor population consisted of healthy HIV-negative adults with no recent acute infections or vaccinations. The specimen sequenced was naive CD8+ T cells from PBMCs. The TCR comes from a man younger than 35 in good health. Some clones in this sample may be carry-over from other donors' samples. The V gene is TRBV2, the J gene TRBJ1-1; D ambiguous. The CDR3 nucleotides read TGTGCCAGCGGGTACGGGGAAGGCACTGAAGCTTTCTTT. The encoded protein is CASGYGEGTEAFF.